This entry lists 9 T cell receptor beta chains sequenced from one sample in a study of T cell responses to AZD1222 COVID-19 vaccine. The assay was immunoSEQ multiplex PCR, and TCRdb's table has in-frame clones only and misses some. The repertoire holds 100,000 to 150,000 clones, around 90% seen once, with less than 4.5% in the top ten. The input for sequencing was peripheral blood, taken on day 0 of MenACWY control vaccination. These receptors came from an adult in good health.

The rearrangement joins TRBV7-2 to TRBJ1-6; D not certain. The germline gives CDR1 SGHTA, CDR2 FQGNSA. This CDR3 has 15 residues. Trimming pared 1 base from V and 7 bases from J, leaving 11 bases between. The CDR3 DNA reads TGTGCCAGCAGCTTAGTTACTGGGTACAATTCACCCCTCCACTTT. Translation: CASSLVTGYNSPLHF.

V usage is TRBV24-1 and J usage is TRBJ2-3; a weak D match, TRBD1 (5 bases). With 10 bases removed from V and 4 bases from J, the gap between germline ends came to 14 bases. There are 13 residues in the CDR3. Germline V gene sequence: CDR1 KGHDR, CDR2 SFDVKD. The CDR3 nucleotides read TGTGCCACTACTTCGGACACCGCAGATACGCAGTATTTT. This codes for CATTSDTADTQYF.

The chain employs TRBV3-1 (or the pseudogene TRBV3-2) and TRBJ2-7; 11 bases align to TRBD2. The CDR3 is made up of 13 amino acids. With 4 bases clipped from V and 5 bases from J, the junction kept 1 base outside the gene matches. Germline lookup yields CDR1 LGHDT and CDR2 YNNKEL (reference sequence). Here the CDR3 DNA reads TGTGCCAGCAGCCTGGGACTAGCGGACGAGCAGTACTTC. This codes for CASSLGLADEQYF.

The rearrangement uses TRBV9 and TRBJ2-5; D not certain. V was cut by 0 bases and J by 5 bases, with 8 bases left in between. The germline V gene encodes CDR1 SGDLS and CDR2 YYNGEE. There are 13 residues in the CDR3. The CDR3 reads CASSVATWETQYF. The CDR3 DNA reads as TGTGCCAGCAGCGTAGCTACATGGGAGACCCAGTACTTC.

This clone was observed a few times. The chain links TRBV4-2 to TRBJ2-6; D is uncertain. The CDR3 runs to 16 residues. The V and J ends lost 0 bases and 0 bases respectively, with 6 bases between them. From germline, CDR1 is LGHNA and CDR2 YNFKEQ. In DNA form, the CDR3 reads TGTGCCAGCAGCCAAGATTTTGACTCTGGGGCCAACGTCCTGACTTTC. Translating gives CASSQDFDSGANVLTF.

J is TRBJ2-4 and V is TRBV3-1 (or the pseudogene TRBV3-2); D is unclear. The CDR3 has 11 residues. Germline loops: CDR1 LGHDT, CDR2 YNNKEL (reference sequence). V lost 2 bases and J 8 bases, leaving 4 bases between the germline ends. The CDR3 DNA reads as TGTGCCAGCAGCCAACAGGACATTCAGTACTTC. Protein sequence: CASSQQDIQYF.

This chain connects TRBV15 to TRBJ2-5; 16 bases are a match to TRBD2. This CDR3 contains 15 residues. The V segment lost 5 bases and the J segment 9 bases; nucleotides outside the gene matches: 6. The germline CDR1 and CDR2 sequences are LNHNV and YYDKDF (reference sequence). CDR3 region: CATSGTSGGAVAQYF. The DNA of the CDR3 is TGTGCCACCAGCGGGACTAGCGGGGGGGCAGTGGCCCAGTACTTC.

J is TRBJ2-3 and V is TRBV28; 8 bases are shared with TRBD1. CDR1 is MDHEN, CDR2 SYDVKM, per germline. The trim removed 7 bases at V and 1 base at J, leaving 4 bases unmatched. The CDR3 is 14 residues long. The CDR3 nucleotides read TGTGCCAGCACCCCGGGACAGGGCACAGATACGCAGTATTTT. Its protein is CASTPGQGTDTQYF.

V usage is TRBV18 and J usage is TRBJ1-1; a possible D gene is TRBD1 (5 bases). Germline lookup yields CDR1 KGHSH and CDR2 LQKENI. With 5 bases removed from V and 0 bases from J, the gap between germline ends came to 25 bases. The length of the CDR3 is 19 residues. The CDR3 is CASSDQQGRRLNLNTEAFF. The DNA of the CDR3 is TGTGCCAGCTCAGACCAGCAGGGACGGCGGCTTAACCTGAACACTGAAGCTTTCTTT.